The rows below give T cell receptor beta chains drawn from one sample of a study of blood T cells in healthy people across ages. TCRdb reanalysed the 5' RACE reads using MiXCR and keeps one entry per CDR3 protein. This sample has almost 550,000 distinct CDR3 sequences, with 24% found just once. A further study also used this sample, focusing on T cells of mothers and their children.

Sequencing input: blood. These receptors originate from a boy aged 5-17 years in good health. CDR3s include the opening cysteine and the closing phenylalanine or tryptophan. Fields, in order: J gene, D gene, V gene, clone size, CDR3 DNA, CDR3 protein. A D gene is named only where the DNA matches it firmly. For some rows the clone size is stated as once, few or many, or as a class when expanded; others skip it.

>TRBJ2-1|.|TRBV4-3|few
TGCGCCAGCAGCCAAACCAGGCCAGCTTACAATGAGCAGTTCTTC
CASSQTRPAYNEQFF
>TRBJ1-1|.|TRBV6-6|.
TGTGCCAGCAGTCTTACAATCATGAACACTGAAGCTTTCTTT
CASSLTIMNTEAFF
>TRBJ2-2|.|TRBV5-4|few
TGTGCCAGCAGCCTAGGATTGACCGGCGGGGAGCTGTTTTTT
CASSLGLTGGELFF
>TRBJ2-1|TRBD1|TRBV20-1|.
TGCAGTGCGAAGACAGGGGCCGCTAGCTCCTACAATGAGCAGTTCTTC
CSAKTGAASSYNEQFF
>TRBJ2-5|TRBD1|TRBV6-5|few
TGTGCCAGCAGTTACTCGACAGGGGGCGGTTCGGAGACCCAGTACTTC
CASSYSTGGGSETQYF
>TRBJ2-2|.|TRBV6-5|few
TGTGCCAGCAGTCCTGGTTGGAATAGGCTGTTTTTT
CASSPGWNRLFF
>TRBJ2-7|.|TRBV20-1|few
TGCAGTGCCCCCGGGACAATCTACGACGAGCAGTACTTC
CSAPGTIYDEQYF
>TRBJ2-6|.|TRBV7-9|few
TGTGCCAGCAGAAAGAATCCCGCCTCCCCCTCTGGGGCCAACGTCCTGACTTTC
CASRKNPASPSGANVLTF
>TRBJ2-1|TRBD1|TRBV7-9|.
TGTGCCAGCAGTTTTTCGGACAGGGGGCGGAATGAGCAGTCCTTC
CASSFSDRGRNEQSF
>TRBJ2-7|TRBD2|TRBV20-1|.
TGCAGTGCTAGAGCGCTTAAGCGGGAGGACTCCTACGAGCAGTACTTC
CSARALKREDSYEQYF
>TRBJ2-1|TRBD2|TRBV12-3/TRBV12-4|.
TGTGCCAGCACCCTAGGGACTAGCGGATACCTCAATGAGCAGTTCTTC
CASTLGTSGYLNEQFF
>TRBJ1-2|.|TRBV7-9|few
TGTGCGGAGGACCCCCCCTATGGCTACACCTTC
CAEDPPYGYTF
>TRBJ2-1|.|TRBV29-1|few
TGCAGCGTTGAAGGTCAGAGCGGGCGGTACAATGAGCAGTTCTTC
CSVEGQSGRYNEQFF
>TRBJ2-7|.|TRBV7-9|.
TGTGCCAGCAGCTTAGCGGCAGGGAGCTCCTACGAGCAGTACTTC
CASSLAAGSSYEQYF
>TRBJ1-6|.|TRBV7-2|few
TGTGCCAGCAGCTTAGTGAAGGAGAATTCACCCCTCCACTTT
CASSLVKENSPLHF
>TRBJ1-4|.|TRBV3-1|few
TGTGCCAGCAGCCAAGATGGGGCGCGGGGGGCGAGGGAAAAACTGTTTTTT
CASSQDGARGAREKLFF
>TRBJ1-4|TRBD1|TRBV10-3|.
TGTGCCATCAGTGAGCGAGGGCCGGGACAGAAAGCAACTAATGAAAAACTGTTTTTT
CAISERGPGQKATNEKLFF
>TRBJ1-1|TRBD1|TRBV28|.
TGTGCCAGCAGTACCAGGGGGTGGCAAACTGAAGCTTTCTTT
CASSTRGWQTEAFF
>TRBJ2-7|TRBD2|TRBV5-1|many
TGCGCCAGCAGCTCCCTAGCGGGAAACTCCTACGAGCAGTACTTC
CASSSLAGNSYEQYF
>TRBJ1-2|.|TRBV4-3|few
TGCGCCAGCAGCCAAGATTTTCAGCTTAACTATGGCTACACCTTC
CASSQDFQLNYGYTF
>TRBJ1-1|.|TRBV19|few
TGTGCCAGTAGTATAGTAGCCGGGTCAGGGACTGAAGCTTTCTTT
CASSIVAGSGTEAFF
>TRBJ2-2|TRBD1|TRBV12-3/TRBV12-4|.
TGTGCCAGTAAATCTCGGACAGGGAGGCCCGGGGAGCTGTTTTTT
CASKSRTGRPGELFF
>TRBJ1-4|.|TRBV7-9|few
TGTGCCAGCAGCGCCTTTGAGGGAAATGAAAAACTGTTTTTT
CASSAFEGNEKLFF
>TRBJ1-1|.|TRBV12-3/TRBV12-4|.
TGTGCCAGCAGTATCAGACAGACCACTGAAGCTTTCTTT
CASSIRQTTEAFF
>TRBJ1-5|.|TRBV7-8|few
TGTGCCAGCAGTTCTCTCGGGGGGGTGGTACAGCCCCAGCATTTT
CASSSLGGVVQPQHF